Listed here are 29 T cell receptor beta chains from one sample, sequenced in a study of EBV T-cell therapy then PD-1 blockade in nasopharyngeal carcinoma. The antigens of these receptors remain unknown. Generated by immunoSEQ multiplex PCR, the TCRdb table keeps only in-frame clones and is missing some. The sample lists some 20,000 clones; 84% were seen once. Treatment indicated: AdE1-LMPpoly-expanded autologous EBV-specific T-cell therapy followed by anti-PD-1 nivolumab. The specimen comprised CD8+ T cells from blood, sampled at roughly day 61 from a patient whose treatment included autologous EBV-specific T cells and nivolumab. The origin of the receptors is a middle-aged man with nasopharyngeal carcinoma.

The chain couples TRBV9 to TRBJ2-1, with a weak D call TRBD2 (5 bases). Germline CDR1 is SGDLS and CDR2 is YYNGEE. The germline V and J ends were trimmed by 7 bases and 0 bases, with 5 bases remaining between them. This CDR3 spans 12 amino acids. This CDR3 is CASGGSYNEQFF. In DNA, the CDR3 is TGTGCCAGCGGAGGCTCCTACAATGAGCAGTTCTTC.

This rearrangement joins TRBV30 to TRBJ2-1, with D perhaps TRBD2 (6 bases). This CDR3 spans 15 amino acids. V was cut by 4 bases and J by 0 bases, with 13 bases left in between. In germline, CDR1 is GTSNPN, CDR2 SVGIG (reference sequence). The DNA of the CDR3 is TGTGCCTGGAAAACCGGGACTGCCTCCTACAATGAGCAGTTCTTC. It yields the protein CAWKTGTASYNEQFF. Full variable domain (outside the CDR3, taken from reference TRBV30 and TRBJ2-1): SQTIHQWPATLVQPVGSPLSLECTVEGTSNPNLYWYRQAAGRGLQLLFYSVGIGQISSEVPQNLSASRPQDRQFILSSKKLLLSDSGFYLCAWKTGTASYNEQFFGPGTRLTVL.

The chain combines TRBV4-3 with TRBJ1-6, with D perhaps matching TRBD1 (5 bases). This CDR3 region has 13 residues. V was shortened by 5 bases and J by 6 bases, with 8 bases between the two germline ends. Germline lookup yields CDR1 LGHNA and CDR2 YSLEER. The CDR3, as DNA: TGCGCCAGCAGCGCGACAGTTAATTCACCCCTCCACTTT. Protein: CASSATVNSPLHF.

The chain has TRBV15 and TRBJ2-7; 11 nucleotides match TRBD1. The CDR3 is made up of 15 amino acids. Germline CDR1 reads LNHNV; CDR2 reads YYDKDF (reference sequence). V lost 0 bases to trimming and J lost 5 bases; unmatched junction nucleotides: 3. The CDR3 loop reads CATSRDGTGGNEQYF. DNA of the CDR3: TGTGCCACCAGCAGAGATGGGACAGGGGGTAACGAGCAGTACTTC. The full variable domain, with the rest looked up from reference TRBV15 and TRBJ2-7, is DAMVIQNPRYQVTQFGKPVTLSCSQTLNHNVMYWYQQKSSQAPKLLFHYYDKDFNNEADTPDNFQSRRPNTSFCFLDIRSPGLGDTAMYLCATSRDGTGGNEQYFGPGTRLTVT.

The chain employs TRBV4-3 and TRBJ2-3; TRBD2 agrees at 8 bases. Germline assignment: CDR1 LGHNA and CDR2 YSLEER. Losses at the gene ends were 0 bases for V and 1 base for J; bases not matched to a gene: 6. This CDR3 region has 17 residues. CDR3 sequence reads: CASSQEPAGARTDTQYF. CDR3 in DNA: TGCGCCAGCAGCCAAGAACCAGCGGGGGCCCGCACAGATACGCAGTATTTT.

V is TRBV7-2 and J is TRBJ2-3; TRBD2 agrees at 7 bases. Germline V gene lookup returns CDR1 SGHTA and CDR2 FQGNSA. J was trimmed by 6 bases and V by 4 bases; bases with no gene match: 4. CDR3 length: 13 amino acids. The CDR3 DNA is TGTGCCAGCAGCTCGGGACTAATGGATACGCAGTATTTT. Translating it yields CASSSGLMDTQYF. The variable domain in full, completed from reference TRBV7-2 and TRBJ2-3, reads GAGVSQSPSNKVTEKGKDVELRCDPISGHTALYWYRQSLGQGLEFLIYFQGNSAPDKSGLPSDRFSAERTGGSVSTLTIQRTQQEDSAVYLCASSSGLMDTQYFGPGTRLTVL.

To note about this clone: The germline gene is not matched at one end of the junction; a read error may be the cause. The chain employs TRBV12-3 or TRBV12-4 and TRBJ2-5, with D possibly being TRBD2 (5 bases). CDR3 size: 12 residues. CDR3 residues: CASSVAPETQYF. CDR3 DNA: TGTGCCAGCAGTGTAGCGCCGGAGACCCAGTACTTC.

The chain couples TRBV27 to TRBJ1-5; TRBD1 might be the D (6 bases). CDR1 is MNHEY and CDR2 is SMNVEV in the germline V gene (reference sequence). This CDR3 is 15 amino acids long. V lost 3 bases to trimming and J lost 9 bases, with 18 bases between them. CDR3 DNA sequence: TGTGCCAGCAGTTTGTCTCGGGGGGCGACGGGGCCCCAGCATTTT. Translated, it gives CASSLSRGATGPQHF.

The chain uses TRBV6-5 and TRBJ2-7; 8 nucleotides line up with TRBD1. This CDR3 spans 14 amino acids. V lost 2 bases to trimming and J lost 0 bases; unmatched junction nucleotides: 0. Germline V lookup: CDR1 MNHEY, CDR2 SVGAGI. The CDR3 DNA sequence: TGTGCCAGCAGTTACGGACAGGGCTCCTACGAGCAGTACTTC. It translates to CASSYGQGSYEQYF.

The chain joins TRBV28 to TRBJ2-2; TRBD1 matches at 7 bases. J was trimmed by 4 bases and V by 6 bases; bases with no gene match: 5. Looked up from germline, CDR1 is MDHEN and CDR2 is SYDVKM. The CDR3 is 14 amino acids. As DNA, the CDR3 is TGTGCCAGCAGCTGGGGACAGCTCACCGGGGAGCTGTTTTTT. Encoded protein: CASSWGQLTGELFF.

This rearrangement joins TRBV6-1 to TRBJ2-5; 7 bases agree with TRBD2. Germline lookup yields CDR1 MNHNS and CDR2 SASEGT. The V and J ends lost 4 bases and 5 bases, in that order; junction bases with no gene match: 4. The CDR3 is 13 amino acids. The CDR3 nucleotides read TGTGCCAGCAGTGGCTGGGGGGGGGAGACCCAGTACTTC. Amino acid sequence: CASSGWGGETQYF.

V usage is TRBV7-9 and J usage is TRBJ1-2; no reliable D call. CDR3 size: 15 residues. V lost 2 bases and J lost 1, with 11 bases in between. CDR1 and CDR2 from the germline V gene are SEHNR and FQNEAQ (reference sequence). The CDR3 DNA follows: TGTGCCAGCAGCTTACCGGGTATGGGTAACTATGGCTACACCTTC. This gives the protein CASSLPGMGNYGYTF.

This chain connects TRBV4-3 to TRBJ2-6; D is tentatively TRBD1 or TRBD2 (5 bases each). Trimming removed 1 base at V and 4 bases at J, with 14 bases between. Germline CDR1 reads LGHNA; CDR2 reads YSLEER. The CDR3 is 17 amino acids. The CDR3 loop reads CASSQVIWGSGANVLTF. CDR3 coding DNA: TGCGCCAGCAGCCAAGTGATTTGGGGGTCCGGGGCCAACGTCCTGACTTTC.

This chain joins TRBV28 and TRBJ2-5; 8 nucleotides agree with TRBD1. The CDR3 spans 17 residues. Trimming at V came to 3 bases and at J to 5 bases, leaving 14 bases not matched to a gene. Germline lookup yields CDR1 MDHEN and CDR2 SYDVKM. Here the CDR3 DNA reads TGTGCCAGCAGTTTGAATGGACAGGGCCAGTTTTGGGAGACCCAGTACTTC. Amino acids: CASSLNGQGQFWETQYF.

This chain connects TRBV9 to TRBJ2-1, with a possible D match to TRBD2 (6 bases). Trimming pared 3 bases from V and 8 bases from J, leaving 24 bases between. This CDR3 comprises 17 residues. Per germline, CDR1 SGDLS and CDR2 YYNGEE. The CDR3 DNA reads TGTGCCAGCAGCGGCGCTTTGGGAGGTGACGCTAACGATGAGCAGTTCTTC. This sequence encodes CASSGALGGDANDEQFF. Full variable domain (outside the CDR3, taken from reference TRBV9 and TRBJ2-1): DSGVTQTPKHLITATGQRVTLRCSPRSGDLSVYWYQQSLDQGLQFLIQYYNGEERAKGNILERFSAQQFPDLHSELNLSSLELGDSALYFCASSGALGGDANDEQFFGPGTRLTVL.

V and J are TRBV7-9 and TRBJ2-7; a possible D gene is TRBD1 (5 bases). The CDR3 is 15 residues long. Trimming left V 5 bases short and J 3 bases short, with 17 bases between. Germline lookup yields CDR1 SEHNR and CDR2 FQNEAQ (reference sequence). In DNA form, the CDR3 reads TGTGCCAGCAGCGTATGGAAACAGGTAGACTACGAGCAGTACTTC. Translating it yields CASSVWKQVDYEQYF.

The V gene is TRBV6-5, the J gene TRBJ1-2; TRBD1 agrees at 7 bases. Germline CDR1 is MNHEY and CDR2 is SVGAGI. This CDR3 contains 14 residues. The junction had 3 bases not matched to a gene; V was cut back by 4 bases and J by 1 base. The CDR3 nucleotides are TGTGCCAGCAGTTCCGGGACAGTTAACTATGGCTACACCTTC. It specifies CASSSGTVNYGYTF.

The chain links TRBV7-9 to TRBJ2-7; no reliable D call. The V end lost 6 bases, the J end lost 4 bases, and 7 bases lay between the germline ends. Per the germline V gene, CDR1 is SEHNR and CDR2 is FQNEAQ (reference sequence). The CDR3 length is 11 residues. As DNA, the CDR3 is TGTGCCAGCAGTCTTACTTACGAGCAGTACTTC. It is translated as CASSLTYEQYF. The entire variable domain, with the rest obtained from reference TRBV7-9 and TRBJ2-7, is as follows: DTGVSQNPRHKITKRGQNVTFRCDPISEHNRLYWYRQTLGQGPEFLTYFQNEAQLEKSRLLSDRFSAERPKGSFSTLEIQRTEQGDSAMYLCASSLTYEQYFGPGTRLTVT.

The chain couples TRBV18 to TRBJ1-5, with unresolved D. Germline values: CDR1 KGHSH, CDR2 LQKENI. CDR3 length: 14 residues. Trimming stripped 4 bases from V and 5 bases from J, with 12 bases between. The CDR3, as DNA: TGTGCCAGCTCACGAGGGCAGTATCATCAGCCCCAGCATTTT. As protein: CASSRGQYHQPQHF.

The gene calls are TRBV19 and TRBJ1-5; 7 nucleotides match TRBD1. Trimming at V came to 5 bases and at J to 7 bases, leaving 11 bases not matched to a gene. Looked up from germline, CDR1 is LNHDA and CDR2 is SQIVND (reference sequence). There are 15 residues in the CDR3. CDR3 in amino acids: CASSPGQLVLQPQHF. CDR3 in DNA: TGTGCCAGTAGTCCGGGACAGTTGGTATTACAGCCCCAGCATTTT.

The chain joins TRBV15 to TRBJ1-2, with D possibly being TRBD1 (5 bases). The CDR3 extends over 15 amino acids. Trimming stripped 0 bases from V and 9 bases from J, with 17 bases between. Per the germline V gene, CDR1 is LNHNV and CDR2 is YYDKDF (reference sequence). This chain's CDR3 is CATSRDTSGGTRYTF. The CDR3 nucleotides are TGTGCCACCAGCAGAGATACTTCCGGAGGGACTCGCTACACCTTC. Variable domain in full (rest from reference TRBV15 and TRBJ1-2): DAMVIQNPRYQVTQFGKPVTLSCSQTLNHNVMYWYQQKSSQAPKLLFHYYDKDFNNEADTPDNFQSRRPNTSFCFLDIRSPGLGDTAMYLCATSRDTSGGTRYTFGSGTRLTVV.

The chain combines TRBV10-3 with TRBJ1-2, with D possibly TRBD1 on 5 matching bases. CDR1 and CDR2 (germline): ENHRY, SYGVKD. Trimming took 8 bases from V and 2 from J, leaving 15 bases between them. The length of the CDR3 is 14 residues. The CDR3 bases are TGTGCCATCGGGGGAAAAGGGCTGAACTATGGCTACACCTTC. This sequence encodes CAIGGKGLNYGYTF.

The chain joins TRBV9 to TRBJ1-6; D is unclear. The CDR3 is 14 residues long. The germline V gene encodes CDR1 SGDLS and CDR2 YYNGEE. V gave up 4 bases and J gave up 5 bases, with 10 bases separating them. The CDR3 coding sequence is TGTGCCAGCAGCCAGACCCTTAATAATTCACCCCTCCACTTT. This encodes CASSQTLNNSPLHF.

This clone turned up a few times. Additional DNA sequences in this sample encode the identical CDR3. The genes are TRBV6-6 and TRBJ2-3; D is perhaps TRBD1 or TRBD2 (5 bases each). This CDR3 has 14 residues. Trimming stripped 0 bases from V and 6 bases from J, with 10 bases between. Per germline, CDR1 MNHNY and CDR2 SVGAGI (reference sequence). CDR3 sequence: CASSYSPGRDTQYF. The CDR3 DNA follows: TGTGCCAGCAGTTACTCACCGGGGCGCGATACGCAGTATTTT.

The chain carries TRBV12-3 or TRBV12-4 and TRBJ2-7; possibly TRBD2 for D (7 bases). V lost 8 bases to trimming and J lost 6 bases, with 17 bases between them. The CDR3 consists of 13 residues. The CDR3 loop reads CASGGGLRSEQYF. CDR3 sequence (DNA): TGTGCCAGCGGCGGGGGCCTCCGCAGCGAGCAGTACTTC.

This chain joins TRBV7-9 and TRBJ2-6, with 8 bases identical to TRBD1. CDR1 and CDR2 (germline): SEHNR, FQNEAQ (reference sequence). V was pared by 8 bases and J by 1 base, with 4 bases of the junction left unmatched. The CDR3 extends over 15 amino acids. This CDR3 is CASGDRRSGANVLTF. The CDR3 region has the DNA TGTGCCAGCGGGGACAGGAGATCTGGGGCCAACGTCCTGACTTTC.

The chain uses TRBV30 and TRBJ2-1; 8 bases agree with TRBD1. The CDR3 sequence is 14 residues long. With 5 bases clipped from V and 8 bases from J, the junction kept 11 bases outside the gene matches. Germline values: CDR1 GTSNPN, CDR2 SVGIG (reference sequence). This CDR3 is CAWGRGQGVDEQFF. The CDR3 DNA sequence: TGTGCCTGGGGCAGGGGGCAGGGCGTCGATGAGCAGTTCTTC.

This sequence joins TRBV15 and TRBJ2-3, with 7 bases that match TRBD2. This CDR3 is 16 amino acids long. Germline-derived CDR1 and CDR2 are LNHNV and YYDKDF (reference sequence). J gave up 0 bases and V 0 bases, and 3 bases lay outside the gene matches. The CDR3 DNA reads TGTGCCACCAGCAGAGAGGCGGGGGACAGCACAGATACGCAGTATTTT. This codes for CATSREAGDSTDTQYF.

The chain couples TRBV4-3 to TRBJ1-2; TRBD1 agrees at 12 bases. The germline V gene has CDR1 LGHNA and CDR2 YSLEER. Trimming cost V 1 base and J 5 bases; bases outside gene matches: 14. The CDR3 runs 19 residues. CDR3 sequence: CASSQGLPGQGAPDYGYTF. CDR3 in DNA: TGCGCCAGCAGCCAAGGACTTCCGGGACAGGGGGCTCCGGATTATGGCTACACCTTC.